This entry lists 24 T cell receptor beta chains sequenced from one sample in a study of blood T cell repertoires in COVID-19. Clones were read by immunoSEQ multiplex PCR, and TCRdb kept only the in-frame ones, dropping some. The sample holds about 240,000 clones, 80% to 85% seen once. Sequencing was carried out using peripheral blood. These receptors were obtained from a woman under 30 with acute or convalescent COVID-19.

The CDR3: CASSEVPAANYGYTF. The CDR3 bases are TGTGCCAGCAGCGAGGTGCCCGCGGCTAACTATGGCTACACCTTC. This chain connects TRBV9 to TRBJ1-2; D not certain. Trimming removed 3 bases at V and 0 bases at J, with 12 bases between. The CDR3 runs to 15 residues. The germline V gene encodes CDR1 SGDLS and CDR2 YYNGEE. The full variable domain, with the rest looked up from reference TRBV9 and TRBJ1-2, is DSGVTQTPKHLITATGQRVTLRCSPRSGDLSVYWYQQSLDQGLQFLIQYYNGEERAKGNILERFSAQQFPDLHSELNLSSLELGDSALYFCASSEVPAANYGYTFGSGTRLTVV.

CDR3 protein: CASSQDFGVIQPQHF. DNA of the CDR3: TGTGCCAGCAGCCAAGACTTCGGGGTTATTCAGCCCCAGCATTTT. The chain joins TRBV3-1 (or the pseudogene TRBV3-2) to TRBJ1-5; D is unresolved. The CDR3 sequence is 15 residues long. Per the germline V gene, CDR1 is LGHDT and CDR2 is YNNKEL (reference sequence). V was shortened by 0 bases and J by 6 bases, with 12 bases between the two germline ends.

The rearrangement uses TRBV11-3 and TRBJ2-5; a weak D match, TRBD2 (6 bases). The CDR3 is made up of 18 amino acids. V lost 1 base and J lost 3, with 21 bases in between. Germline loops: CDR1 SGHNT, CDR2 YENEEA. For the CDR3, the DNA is TGTGCCAGCAGCTTAGGGGGAACTGGCGGGATGCCGAAAGAGACCCAGTACTTC. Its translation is CASSLGGTGGMPKETQYF. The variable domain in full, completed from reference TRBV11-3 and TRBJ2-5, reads EAGVVQSPRYKIIEKKQPVAFWCNPISGHNTLYWYLQNLGQGPELLIRYENEEAVDDSQLPKDRFSAERLKGVDSTLKIQPAELGDSAVYLCASSLGGTGGMPKETQYFGPGTRLLVL.

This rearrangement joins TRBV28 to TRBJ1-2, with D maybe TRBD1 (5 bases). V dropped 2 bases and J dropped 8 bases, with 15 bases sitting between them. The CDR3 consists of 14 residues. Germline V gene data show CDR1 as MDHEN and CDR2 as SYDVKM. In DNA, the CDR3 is TGTGCCAGCAGTTTACCGGGGGAGCGTCAAGGCTACACCTTC. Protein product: CASSLPGERQGYTF.

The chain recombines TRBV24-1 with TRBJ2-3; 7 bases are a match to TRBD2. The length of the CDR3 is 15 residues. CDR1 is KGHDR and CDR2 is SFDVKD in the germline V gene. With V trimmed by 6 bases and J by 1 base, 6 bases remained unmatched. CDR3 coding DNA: TGTGCCACCAGTAGTGGGGAGGGTCGCACAGATACGCAGTATTTT. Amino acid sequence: CATSSGEGRTDTQYF.

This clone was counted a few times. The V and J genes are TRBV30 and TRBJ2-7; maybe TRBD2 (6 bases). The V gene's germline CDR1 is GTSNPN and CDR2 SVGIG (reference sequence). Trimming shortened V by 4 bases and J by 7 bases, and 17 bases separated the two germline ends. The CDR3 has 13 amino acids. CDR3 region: CAWISLGTQEQYF. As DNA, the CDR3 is TGTGCCTGGATAAGTTTAGGGACTCAGGAGCAGTACTTC.

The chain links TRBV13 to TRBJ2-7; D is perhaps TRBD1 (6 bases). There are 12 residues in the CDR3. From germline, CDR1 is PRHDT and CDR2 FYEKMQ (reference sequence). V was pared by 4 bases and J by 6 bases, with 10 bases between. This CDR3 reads CASSSTGPEQYF. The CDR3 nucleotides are TGTGCCAGCAGCTCAACAGGGCCCGAGCAGTACTTC.

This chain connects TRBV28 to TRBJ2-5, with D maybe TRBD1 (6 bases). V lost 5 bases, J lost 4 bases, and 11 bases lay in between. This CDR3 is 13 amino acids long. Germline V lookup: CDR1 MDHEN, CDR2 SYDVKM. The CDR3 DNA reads TGTGCCAGCAGTGAGGGGGACGGAGAGACCCAGTACTTC. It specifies CASSEGDGETQYF.

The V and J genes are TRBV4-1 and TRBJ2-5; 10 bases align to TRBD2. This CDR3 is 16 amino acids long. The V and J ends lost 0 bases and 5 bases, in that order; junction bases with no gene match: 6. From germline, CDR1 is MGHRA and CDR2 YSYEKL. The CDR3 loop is CASSQDLGLAWETQYF. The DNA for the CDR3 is TGCGCCAGCAGCCAAGATTTGGGACTAGCGTGGGAGACCCAGTACTTC.

CDR3 sequence: CAWSVSMTGSGNTIYF. Written as DNA, the CDR3 is TGTGCCTGGAGTGTATCCATGACAGGGTCTGGAAACACCATATATTTT. The chain employs TRBV30 and TRBJ1-3; 7 positions match TRBD1. Germline V gene lookup returns CDR1 GTSNPN and CDR2 SVGIG (reference sequence). V shed 0 bases and J 1 base; nucleotides not matched to a gene: 6. This CDR3 region has 16 residues.

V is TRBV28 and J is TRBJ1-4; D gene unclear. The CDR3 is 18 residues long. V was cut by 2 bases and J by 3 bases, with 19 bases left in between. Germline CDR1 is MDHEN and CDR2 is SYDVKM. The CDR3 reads CASSLTWEGSFANEKLFF. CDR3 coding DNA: TGTGCCAGCAGTTTAACGTGGGAGGGCTCCTTTGCTAATGAAAAACTGTTTTTT.

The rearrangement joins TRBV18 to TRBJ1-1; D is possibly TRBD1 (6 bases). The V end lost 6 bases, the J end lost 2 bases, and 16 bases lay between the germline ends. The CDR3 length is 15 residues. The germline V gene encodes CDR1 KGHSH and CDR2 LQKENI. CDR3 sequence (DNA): TGTGCCAGCTCGACTGGACAGAGTTTAAACACTGAAGCTTTCTTT. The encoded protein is CASSTGQSLNTEAFF.

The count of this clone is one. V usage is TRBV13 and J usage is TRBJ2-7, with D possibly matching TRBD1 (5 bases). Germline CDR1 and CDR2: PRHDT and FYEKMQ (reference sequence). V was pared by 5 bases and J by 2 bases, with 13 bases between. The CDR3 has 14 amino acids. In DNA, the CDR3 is TGTGCCAGCAGCAGGGGCGGTGTAGCCTACGAGCAGTACTTC. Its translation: CASSRGGVAYEQYF.

CDR3 in amino acids: CASSIDRSHEQYF. The CDR3, as DNA: TGTGCCAGCAGCATAGACAGGTCCCACGAGCAGTACTTC. The rearrangement uses TRBV9 and TRBJ2-7; D is perhaps TRBD1 (6 bases). Germline V gene sequence: CDR1 SGDLS, CDR2 YYNGEE. CDR3 length: 13 amino acids. Trimming stripped 4 bases from V and 5 bases from J, with 13 bases between.

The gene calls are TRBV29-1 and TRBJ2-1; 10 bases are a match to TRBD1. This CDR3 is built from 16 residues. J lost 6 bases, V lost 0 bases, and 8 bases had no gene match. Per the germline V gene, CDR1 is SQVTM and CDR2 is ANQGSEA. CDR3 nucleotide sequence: TGCAGCGTTGAAGACACCGGGACAGGGGTTGCCAATGAGCAGTTCTTC. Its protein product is CSVEDTGTGVANEQFF.

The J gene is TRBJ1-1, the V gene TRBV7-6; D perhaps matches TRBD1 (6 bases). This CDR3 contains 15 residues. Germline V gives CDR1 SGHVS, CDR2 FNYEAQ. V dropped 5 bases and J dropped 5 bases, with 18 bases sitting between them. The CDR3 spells CASSPKRGSWTEAFF. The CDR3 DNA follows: TGTGCCAGCAGCCCCAAAAGGGGGAGCTGGACTGAAGCTTTCTTT.

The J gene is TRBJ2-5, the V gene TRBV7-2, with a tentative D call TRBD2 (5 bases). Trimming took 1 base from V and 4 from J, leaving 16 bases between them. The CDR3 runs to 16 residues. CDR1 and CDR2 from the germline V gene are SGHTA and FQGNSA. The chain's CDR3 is CASSLGSGVEAETQYF. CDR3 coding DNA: TGTGCCAGCAGCTTAGGGTCCGGGGTTGAGGCAGAGACCCAGTACTTC. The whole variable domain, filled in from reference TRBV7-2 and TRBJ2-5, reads GAGVSQSPSNKVTEKGKDVELRCDPISGHTALYWYRQSLGQGLEFLIYFQGNSAPDKSGLPSDRFSAERTGGSVSTLTIQRTQQEDSAVYLCASSLGSGVEAETQYFGPGTRLLVL.

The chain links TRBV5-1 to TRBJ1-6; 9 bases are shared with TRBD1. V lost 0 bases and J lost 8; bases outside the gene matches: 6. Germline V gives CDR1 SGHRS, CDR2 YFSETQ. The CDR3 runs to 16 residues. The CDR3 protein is CASSLGDRGRDSPLHF. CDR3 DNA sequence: TGCGCCAGCAGCTTGGGCGACAGGGGGAGAGATTCACCCCTCCACTTT. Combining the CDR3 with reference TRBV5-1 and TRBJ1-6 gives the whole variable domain KAGVTQTPRYLIKTRGQQVTLSCSPISGHRSVSWYQQTPGQGLQFLFEYFSETQRNKGNFPGRFSGRQFSNSRSEMNVSTLELGDSALYLCASSLGDRGRDSPLHFGNGTRLTVT.

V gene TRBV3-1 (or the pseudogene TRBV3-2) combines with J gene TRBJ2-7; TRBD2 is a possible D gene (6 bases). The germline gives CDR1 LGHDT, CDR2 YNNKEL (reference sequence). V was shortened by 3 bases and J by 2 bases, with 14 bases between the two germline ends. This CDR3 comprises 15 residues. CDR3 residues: CASSQAGSQAYEQYF. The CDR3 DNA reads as TGTGCCAGCAGCCAGGCGGGGTCTCAAGCCTACGAGCAGTACTTC.

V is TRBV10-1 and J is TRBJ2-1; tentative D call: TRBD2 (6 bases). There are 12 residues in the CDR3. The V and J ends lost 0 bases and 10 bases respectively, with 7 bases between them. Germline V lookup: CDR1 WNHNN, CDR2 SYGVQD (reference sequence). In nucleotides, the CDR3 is TGCGCCAGCAGTGAGTCCGGGGGAGAGCAGTTCTTC. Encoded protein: CASSESGGEQFF.

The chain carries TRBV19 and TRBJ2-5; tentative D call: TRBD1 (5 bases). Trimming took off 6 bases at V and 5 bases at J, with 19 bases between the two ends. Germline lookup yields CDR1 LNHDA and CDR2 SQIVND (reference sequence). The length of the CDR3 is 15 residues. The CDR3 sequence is CASRLAPGSSETQYF. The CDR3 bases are TGTGCCAGTAGGCTGGCGCCAGGGTCATCGGAGACCCAGTACTTC. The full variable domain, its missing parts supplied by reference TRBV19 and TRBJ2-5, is DGGITQSPKYLFRKEGQNVTLSCEQNLNHDAMYWYRQDPGQGLRLIYYSQIVNDFQKGDIAEGYSVSREKKESFPLTVTSAQKNPTAFYLCASRLAPGSSETQYFGPGTRLLVL.

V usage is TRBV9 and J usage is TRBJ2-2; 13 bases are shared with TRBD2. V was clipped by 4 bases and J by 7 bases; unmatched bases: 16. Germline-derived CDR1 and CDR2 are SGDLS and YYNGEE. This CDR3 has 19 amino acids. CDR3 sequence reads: CASSTASGTSGMVGGELFF. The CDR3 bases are TGTGCCAGCAGCACAGCTTCCGGGACTAGCGGGATGGTCGGCGGGGAGCTGTTTTTT.

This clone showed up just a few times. The CDR3 DNA follows: TGTGCCAGCAGCCCTAGACCAACCTCCACAGATACGCAGTATTTT. It encodes CASSPRPTSTDTQYF. V is TRBV7-8 and J is TRBJ2-3; D is unresolved. This CDR3 region has 15 residues. Between the trimmed V and J ends, which lost 5 bases and 2 bases, there was a span of 14 bases. In germline, CDR1 is SGHVS, CDR2 FQNEAQ.

In DNA, the CDR3 is TGTGCCAGCAGCCAAGTCTCCCTGGGTGAGGGTGAGCAGTACTTC. As protein: CASSQVSLGEGEQYF. The V gene is TRBV3-1 (or the pseudogene TRBV3-2), the J gene TRBJ2-7, with D possibly being TRBD2 (5 bases). V was pared by 1 base and J by 7 bases, with 17 bases between. Per germline, CDR1 LGHDT and CDR2 YNNKEL (reference sequence). This CDR3 spans 15 amino acids.